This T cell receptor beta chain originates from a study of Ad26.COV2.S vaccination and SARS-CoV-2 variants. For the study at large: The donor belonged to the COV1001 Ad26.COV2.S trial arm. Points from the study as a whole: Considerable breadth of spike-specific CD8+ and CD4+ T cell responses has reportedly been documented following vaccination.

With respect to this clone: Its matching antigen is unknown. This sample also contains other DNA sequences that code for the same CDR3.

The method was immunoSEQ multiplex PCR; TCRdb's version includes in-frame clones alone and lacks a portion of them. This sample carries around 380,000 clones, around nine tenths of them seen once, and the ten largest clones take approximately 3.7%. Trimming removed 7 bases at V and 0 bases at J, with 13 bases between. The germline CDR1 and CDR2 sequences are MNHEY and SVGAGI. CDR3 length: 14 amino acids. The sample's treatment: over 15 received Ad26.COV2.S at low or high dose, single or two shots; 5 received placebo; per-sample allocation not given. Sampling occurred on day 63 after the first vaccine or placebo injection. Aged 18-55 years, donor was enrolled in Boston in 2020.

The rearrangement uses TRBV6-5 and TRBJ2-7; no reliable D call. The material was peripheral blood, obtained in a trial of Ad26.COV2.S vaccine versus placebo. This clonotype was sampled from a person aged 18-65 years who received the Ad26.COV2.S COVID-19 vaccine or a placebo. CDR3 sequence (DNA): TGTGCCAGCAATAAGGCAGGCCTCTCCTACGAGCAGTACTTC. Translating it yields CASNKAGLSYEQYF.